A selection of T cell receptor beta chains follows, all from one sample in a study of spatial heterogeneity in lung cancer. One entry per CDR3 protein, called by TCRdb with MiXCR from the 5' RACE reads. Of tens of thousands of distinct CDR3 sequences listed, approximately 3% are singletons. This specimen consisted of normal lung tissue next to the tumor, obtained at surgery. These receptors all stem from a male donor with early-stage non-small cell lung cancer. CDR3s include the opening cysteine and the closing phenylalanine or tryptophan. Each record gives: J gene, D gene, V gene, CDR3 protein. A D gene is named only where the DNA matches it firmly.

j_gene: TRBJ1-6
d_gene: TRBD1
v_gene: TRBV7-3
CDR3aa: CASSSQGGSNSPLHF

j_gene: TRBJ2-3
d_gene: NA
v_gene: TRBV5-1
CDR3aa: CASSLGWPGQHTQYF

j_gene: TRBJ2-2
d_gene: NA
v_gene: TRBV20-1
CDR3aa: CSARDSIAANTGELFF

j_gene: TRBJ2-7
d_gene: NA
v_gene: TRBV7-9
CDR3aa: CASSGQGYEQYF

j_gene: TRBJ2-7
d_gene: TRBD2
v_gene: TRBV4-2
CDR3aa: CASSRETSGRKPYEQYF

j_gene: TRBJ2-3
d_gene: NA
v_gene: TRBV11-2
CDR3aa: CASSLDRGSTDTQYF

j_gene: TRBJ2-6
d_gene: NA
v_gene: TRBV5-8
CDR3aa: CASSYSGANVLTF

j_gene: TRBJ1-2
d_gene: NA
v_gene: TRBV7-9
CDR3aa: CASSPRDGRLYGYTF

j_gene: TRBJ2-6
d_gene: NA
v_gene: TRBV5-1
CDR3aa: CASSLEAGRTGANVLTF

j_gene: TRBJ2-3
d_gene: TRBD2
v_gene: TRBV20-1
CDR3aa: CSARRTSGGDYTQYF

j_gene: TRBJ2-1
d_gene: NA
v_gene: TRBV12-3/TRBV12-4
CDR3aa: CASSSGTYNLQQFF

j_gene: TRBJ2-1
d_gene: TRBD1
v_gene: TRBV28
CDR3aa: CASSTAGQVDNEQFF

j_gene: TRBJ1-4
d_gene: NA
v_gene: TRBV20-1
CDR3aa: CSARGGPIEKLFF

j_gene: TRBJ2-3
d_gene: TRBD2
v_gene: TRBV4-3
CDR3aa: CASSQETAGGRTDTQYF

j_gene: TRBJ2-7
d_gene: NA
v_gene: TRBV7-9
CDR3aa: CASSLRVGRQGSQYEQYF

j_gene: TRBJ2-1
d_gene: NA
v_gene: TRBV9
CDR3aa: CASSAWGDEQFF

j_gene: TRBJ2-3
d_gene: NA
v_gene: TRBV7-9
CDR3aa: CATWDLTEPQYF

j_gene: TRBJ1-5
d_gene: NA
v_gene: TRBV7-8
CDR3aa: CASSLGVDQPQHF

j_gene: TRBJ2-1
d_gene: NA
v_gene: TRBV7-2
CDR3aa: CASSSGVGYNEQFF

j_gene: TRBJ1-5
d_gene: NA
v_gene: TRBV7-2
CDR3aa: CASSLGYEPQHF

j_gene: TRBJ1-6
d_gene: NA
v_gene: TRBV28
CDR3aa: CATQKAGFNSPLHF

j_gene: TRBJ1-2
d_gene: TRBD1
v_gene: TRBV30
CDR3aa: CASSPGDRVGYTF

j_gene: TRBJ2-7
d_gene: NA
v_gene: TRBV12-3/TRBV12-4
CDR3aa: CASSFVSLGEQYF

j_gene: TRBJ2-5
d_gene: NA
v_gene: TRBV7-8
CDR3aa: CASSLEGGPTETQYF

j_gene: TRBJ2-3
d_gene: TRBD2
v_gene: TRBV4-1
CDR3aa: CASSPGTSGTGTDTQYF

j_gene: TRBJ1-1
d_gene: TRBD1
v_gene: TRBV5-1
CDR3aa: CASSGGGSGTEAFF

j_gene: TRBJ2-1
d_gene: TRBD2
v_gene: TRBV28
CDR3aa: CASRGLVEQFF

j_gene: TRBJ1-5
d_gene: NA
v_gene: TRBV2
CDR3aa: CASSYHPSTQHF

j_gene: TRBJ2-1
d_gene: NA
v_gene: TRBV7-2
CDR3aa: CASSLNLARHEQFF

j_gene: TRBJ2-3
d_gene: TRBD2
v_gene: TRBV7-8
CDR3aa: CASSLRLAGGSDTQYF

j_gene: TRBJ2-7
d_gene: TRBD1
v_gene: TRBV2
CDR3aa: CASSEAVRTGGFGEQYF

j_gene: TRBJ1-1
d_gene: NA
v_gene: TRBV28
CDR3aa: CASSFRGRWKAFF

j_gene: TRBJ2-1
d_gene: NA
v_gene: TRBV28
CDR3aa: CASSSRADSSYNEQFF

j_gene: TRBJ2-1
d_gene: NA
v_gene: TRBV15
CDR3aa: CATSRDRERNYNEQFF

j_gene: TRBJ1-1
d_gene: NA
v_gene: TRBV28
CDR3aa: CASHDRLGTEAFF

j_gene: TRBJ2-3
d_gene: NA
v_gene: TRBV20-1
CDR3aa: CSARDPVGDTQYF

j_gene: TRBJ2-1
d_gene: NA
v_gene: TRBV12-3/TRBV12-4
CDR3aa: CASSLGAPNEQFF

j_gene: TRBJ2-7
d_gene: NA
v_gene: TRBV6-2/TRBV6-3
CDR3aa: CASSRSSYEQYF

j_gene: TRBJ2-5
d_gene: NA
v_gene: TRBV21-1
CDR3aa: CASSKQVREGETQYF

j_gene: TRBJ2-7
d_gene: NA
v_gene: TRBV7-9
CDR3aa: CASSLGGAGSYEQYF

j_gene: TRBJ2-5
d_gene: NA
v_gene: TRBV18
CDR3aa: CASSPGPPGVETQYF

j_gene: TRBJ2-5
d_gene: TRBD2
v_gene: TRBV5-4
CDR3aa: CASSRGTSQETQYF

j_gene: TRBJ2-3
d_gene: TRBD2
v_gene: TRBV5-8
CDR3aa: CASSFQMTSGGAGDTQYF

j_gene: TRBJ2-6
d_gene: TRBD2
v_gene: TRBV4-1
CDR3aa: CASSQDPGLATSGANVLTF

j_gene: TRBJ2-5
d_gene: TRBD2
v_gene: TRBV9
CDR3aa: CASSPSGTKETQYF